What follows describes a single TCR beta chain. The antigen is undetermined. The entry originates in a study of cytomegalovirus exposure and HLA in healthy donors. Study findings and constraints: Researchers reported from a later analysis that most CMV-associated TCR beta chains appeared HLA-restricted.

The ends were cut back, 0 bases at V and 0 bases at J, with 12 bases in the middle. CDR3 length: 18 residues. CDR1 is ENHRY, CDR2 SYGVKD, per germline. Primers included in the PCR were 60 Vbeta and 13 Jbeta primers. The method was immunoSEQ multiplex PCR; TCRdb's version includes in-frame clones alone and lacks a portion of them. The sample has around 65,000 clones, less than 90% seen once. The chain combines TRBV10-3 with TRBJ1-6; D may be TRBD1 (5 bases). The sequence was collected from a female donor in good health and CMV-seronegative. The sample comprised PBMCs. The CDR3 nucleotides are TGTGCCATCAGTGAGTCGCAGGGCCAGAGCTCCTATAATTCACCCCTCCACTTT. It yields the protein CAISESQGQSSYNSPLHF.